This T cell receptor (beta chain) was identified during a study of cytomegalovirus exposure and HLA in healthy donors. Study-level results: Later, TCR association rates were found to vary by HLA locus, highest for DRB1 and lowest for HLA-C. Some TCR beta chains (about 170 of them) were listed as cytomegalovirus-associated. In a later analysis, a missense DCLRE1C variant was linked to TCR beta V- and J-gene trimming.

As for this clone: The target antigen is unknown.

PCR was performed using 60 Vbeta and 13 Jbeta primers. Repertoires were generated with immunoSEQ multiplex PCR, while TCRdb's copy carries only in-frame clones and drops some. Seen here are 150,000 to 160,000 clones, around 80% observed once, and the top ten hold about 4%. Sequencing input: PBMCs. The sequence was collected from a woman aged 40 to 50 in good health and CMV-seronegative.

The CDR3 nucleotides read TGTGCCATCACGGGACAGGGGGGTCTCTATGGCTACACCTTC. Amino acid sequence: CAITGQGGLYGYTF. V gene TRBV10-3 combines with J gene TRBJ1-2, with TRBD1 matching 11 bases. This CDR3 is built from 14 residues. In germline, CDR1 is ENHRY, CDR2 SYGVKD. V shed 7 bases, J shed 4 bases, and the junction held 5 bases outside the gene matches.